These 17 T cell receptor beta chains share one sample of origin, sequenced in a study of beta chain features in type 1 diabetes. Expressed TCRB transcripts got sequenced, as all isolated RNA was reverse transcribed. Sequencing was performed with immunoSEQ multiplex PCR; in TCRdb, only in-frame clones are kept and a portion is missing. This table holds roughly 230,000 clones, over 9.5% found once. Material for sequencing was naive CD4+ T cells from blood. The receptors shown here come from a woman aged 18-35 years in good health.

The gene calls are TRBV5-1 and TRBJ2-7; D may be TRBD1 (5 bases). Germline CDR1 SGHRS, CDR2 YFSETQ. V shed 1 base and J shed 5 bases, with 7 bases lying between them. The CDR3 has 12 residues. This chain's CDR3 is CASSLLGDEQYF. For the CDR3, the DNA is TGCGCCAGCAGCTTGTTAGGGGACGAGCAGTACTTC.

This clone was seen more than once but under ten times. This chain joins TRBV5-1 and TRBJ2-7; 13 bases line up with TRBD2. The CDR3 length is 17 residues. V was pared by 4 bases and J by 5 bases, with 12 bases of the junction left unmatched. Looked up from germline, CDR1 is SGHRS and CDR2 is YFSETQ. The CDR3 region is CASSPRRGGTSGDEQYF. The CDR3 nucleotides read TGCGCCAGCAGCCCGAGAAGGGGCGGGACTAGCGGGGACGAGCAGTACTTC.

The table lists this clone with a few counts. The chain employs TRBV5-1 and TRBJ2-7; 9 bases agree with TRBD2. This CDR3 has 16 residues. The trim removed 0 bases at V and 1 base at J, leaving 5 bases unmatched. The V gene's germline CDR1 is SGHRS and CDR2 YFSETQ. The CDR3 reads CASSLDIAGVSYEQYF. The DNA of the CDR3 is TGCGCCAGCAGCTTGGATATAGCGGGAGTGTCCTACGAGCAGTACTTC.

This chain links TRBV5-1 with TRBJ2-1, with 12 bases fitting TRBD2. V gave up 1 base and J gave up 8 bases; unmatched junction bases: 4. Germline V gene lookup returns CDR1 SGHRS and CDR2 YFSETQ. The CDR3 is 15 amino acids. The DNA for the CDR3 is TGCGCCAGCAGCTTGCTGACTAGCGGGAGCCATGAGCAGTTCTTC. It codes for CASSLLTSGSHEQFF.

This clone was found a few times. CDR3 DNA sequence: TGTGCCAGTAGTGCGGACAGACGAGATACGCAGTATTTT. It translates to CASSADRRDTQYF. The chain uses TRBV19 and TRBJ2-3; D is perhaps TRBD1 (6 bases). Germline CDR1 is LNHDA and CDR2 is SQIVND (reference sequence). This CDR3 is 13 amino acids long. Trimming left V 5 bases short and J 5 bases short, with 11 bases between.

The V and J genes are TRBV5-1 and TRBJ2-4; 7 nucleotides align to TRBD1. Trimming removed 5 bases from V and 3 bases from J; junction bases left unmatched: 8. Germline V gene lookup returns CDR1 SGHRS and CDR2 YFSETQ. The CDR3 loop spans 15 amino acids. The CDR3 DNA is TGCGCCAGCAGTGGACAGGAGGACCACAAAAACATTCAGTACTTC. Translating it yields CASSGQEDHKNIQYF.

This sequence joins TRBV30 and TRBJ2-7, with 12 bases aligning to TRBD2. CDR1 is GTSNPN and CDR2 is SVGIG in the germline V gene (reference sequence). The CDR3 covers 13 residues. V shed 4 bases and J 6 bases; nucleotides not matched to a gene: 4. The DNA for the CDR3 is TGTGCCTGGAAGCTAGCGGGAGGGGGCGAGCAGTACTTC. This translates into CAWKLAGGGEQYF.

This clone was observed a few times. The CDR3 DNA follows: TGTGCCAGCAGTTCGGGTTACAATGAGCAGTTCTTC. Translation gives CASSSGYNEQFF. This rearrangement joins TRBV6-1 to TRBJ2-1; D remains unclear. Germline values: CDR1 MNHNS, CDR2 SASEGT. The V and J ends lost 5 bases and 4 bases respectively, with 6 bases between them. The CDR3 is made up of 12 amino acids.

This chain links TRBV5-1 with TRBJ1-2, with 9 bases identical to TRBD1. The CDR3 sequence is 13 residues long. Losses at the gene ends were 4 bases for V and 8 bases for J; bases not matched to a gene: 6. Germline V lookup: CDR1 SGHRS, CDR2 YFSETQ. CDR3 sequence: CASSGGQGNGYTF. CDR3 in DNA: TGCGCCAGCAGCGGGGGACAGGGCAACGGCTACACCTTC.

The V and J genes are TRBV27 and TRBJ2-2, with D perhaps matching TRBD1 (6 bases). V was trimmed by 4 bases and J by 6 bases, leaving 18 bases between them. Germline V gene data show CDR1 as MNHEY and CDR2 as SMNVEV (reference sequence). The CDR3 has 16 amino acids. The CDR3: CASSSLGHPGAGELFF. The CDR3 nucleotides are TGTGCCAGCAGTTCCCTGGGACACCCCGGGGCCGGGGAGCTGTTTTTT.

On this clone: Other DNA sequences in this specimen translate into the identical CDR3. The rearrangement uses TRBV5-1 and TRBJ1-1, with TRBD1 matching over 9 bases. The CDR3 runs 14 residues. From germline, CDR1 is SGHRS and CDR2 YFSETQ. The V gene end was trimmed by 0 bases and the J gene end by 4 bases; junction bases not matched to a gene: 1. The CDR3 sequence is CASSLGQGVTEAFF. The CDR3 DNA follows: TGCGCCAGCAGCTTGGGACAGGGGGTCACTGAAGCTTTCTTT.

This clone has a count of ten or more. CDR3 sequence (DNA): TGTGCCAGCTCACCCGACAATGAGCAGTTCTTC. Translating it yields CASSPDNEQFF. The chain combines TRBV18 with TRBJ2-1, with unresolved D. This CDR3 is 11 amino acids long. CDR1 and CDR2 (germline): KGHSH, LQKENI. Trimming removed 3 bases from V and 5 bases from J, with 2 bases in between.

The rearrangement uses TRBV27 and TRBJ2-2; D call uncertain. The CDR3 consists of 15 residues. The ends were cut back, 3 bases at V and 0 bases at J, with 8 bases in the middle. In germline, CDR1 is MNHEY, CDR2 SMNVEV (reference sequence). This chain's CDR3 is CASSLARSNTGELFF. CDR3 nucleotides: TGTGCCAGCAGTTTGGCCAGATCGAACACCGGGGAGCTGTTTTTT.

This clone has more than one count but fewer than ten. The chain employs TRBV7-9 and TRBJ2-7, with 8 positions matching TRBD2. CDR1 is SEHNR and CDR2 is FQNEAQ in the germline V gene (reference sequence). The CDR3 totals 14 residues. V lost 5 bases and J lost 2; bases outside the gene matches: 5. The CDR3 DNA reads TGTGCCAGCAGCCGCATGGGACTAGCCTACGAGCAGTACTTC. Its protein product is CASSRMGLAYEQYF.

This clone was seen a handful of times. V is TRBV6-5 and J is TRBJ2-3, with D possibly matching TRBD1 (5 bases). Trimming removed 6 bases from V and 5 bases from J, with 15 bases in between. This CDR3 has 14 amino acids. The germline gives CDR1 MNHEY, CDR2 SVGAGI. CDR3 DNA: TGTGCCAGCAGCTCCCTAGGGGTAGGAGATACGCAGTATTTT. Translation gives CASSSLGVGDTQYF.

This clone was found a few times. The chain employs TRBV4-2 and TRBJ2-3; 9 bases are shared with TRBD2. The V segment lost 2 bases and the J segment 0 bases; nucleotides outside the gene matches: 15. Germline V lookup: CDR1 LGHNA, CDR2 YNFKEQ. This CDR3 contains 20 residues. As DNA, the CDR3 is TGTGCCAGCAGCCAACCCCCAGGGGGGCGAGCGGGAGGTAGCACAGATACGCAGTATTTT. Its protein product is CASSQPPGGRAGGSTDTQYF.

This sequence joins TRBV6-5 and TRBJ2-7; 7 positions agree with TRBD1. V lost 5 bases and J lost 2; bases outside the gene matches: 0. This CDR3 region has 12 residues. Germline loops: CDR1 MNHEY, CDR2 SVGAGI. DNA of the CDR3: TGTGCCAGCAGTACAGGGGCCTACGAGCAGTACTTC. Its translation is CASSTGAYEQYF.